One and the same sample provided the 7 T cell receptor beta chains below, sequenced in a study of blood T cell repertoires in COVID-19. Measured with immunoSEQ multiplex PCR; TCRdb has only the in-frame clones, and not every one. The sample contains 90,000 to 120,000 clones, 82% of which appear only once. Sequencing input: peripheral blood. Receptors were obtained from a man aged 55 to 70 with acute or convalescent COVID-19.

The CDR3 DNA follows: TGTGCCAGCAGTCCCCTGCGGAAAGAGACCCAGTACTTC. Protein: CASSPLRKETQYF. The chain recombines TRBV2 with TRBJ2-5; unclear D gene. Germline loops: CDR1 SNHLY, CDR2 FYNNEI. V lost 5 bases, J lost 3 bases, and 10 bases lay in between. This CDR3 region has 13 residues.

This clone was observed a handful of times. This chain joins TRBV3-1 (or the pseudogene TRBV3-2) and TRBJ2-7; TRBD1 matches at 7 bases. Germline assignment: CDR1 LGHDT and CDR2 YNNKEL (reference sequence). The junction had 7 bases not matched to a gene; V was cut back by 4 bases and J by 4 bases. CDR3 length: 14 amino acids. The CDR3 region is CASSPRQGLYEQYF. In nucleotides, the CDR3 is TGTGCCAGCAGCCCACGACAGGGTTTGTACGAGCAGTACTTC.

V usage is TRBV11-2 and J usage is TRBJ2-1; 9 positions agree with TRBD1. Germline CDR1 is SGHAT and CDR2 is FQNNGV. Trimming cost V 3 bases and J 10 bases; bases outside gene matches: 10. The length of the CDR3 is 15 residues. CDR3 sequence (DNA): TGTGCCAGCAGCTTCGGGACAGGGAGCCCGGGGGAGCAGTTCTTC. Encoded protein: CASSFGTGSPGEQFF.

As to this clone: Other DNA sequences in the sample encode the same CDR3. The CDR3 region has the DNA TGCGCCAGCAGCCAAGACTTGACAGGTAGCAATCAGCCCCAGCATTTT. Protein: CASSQDLTGSNQPQHF. This chain links TRBV4-3 with TRBJ1-5; tentative D call: TRBD1 (6 bases). The CDR3 is 16 residues long. The V gene's germline CDR1 is LGHNA and CDR2 YSLEER. V lost 0 bases to trimming and J lost 0 bases, with 9 bases between them.

The chain couples TRBV19 to TRBJ1-1; 11 bases map to TRBD1. The V segment lost 7 bases and the J segment 5 bases; nucleotides outside the gene matches: 9. CDR3 size: 15 residues. Germline values: CDR1 LNHDA, CDR2 SQIVND (reference sequence). Written as DNA, the CDR3 is TGTGCCAGTAAGTACGGACAGGGGGCGGAGACTGAAGCTTTCTTT. It is translated as CASKYGQGAETEAFF.

In this sample, this clone turned up once. A read error may produce the germline difference seen at one junction end. This sequence joins TRBV5-1 and TRBJ2-7; tentatively, D is TRBD1 or TRBD2 (5 bases each). Germline values: CDR1 SGHRS, CDR2 YFSETQ. The CDR3 has 14 residues. CDR3 sequence: CASTLEAGNYEQYF. The CDR3 DNA reads TGCGCCAGCACCTTGGAGGCAGGGAACTACGAGCAGTACTTC.

The J gene is TRBJ1-2, the V gene TRBV27; perhaps TRBD1 as D (6 bases). The CDR3 consists of 15 residues. V shed 5 bases and J shed 4 bases, with 17 bases lying between them. The germline gives CDR1 MNHEY, CDR2 SMNVEV (reference sequence). Here the CDR3 reads CASSQPGQSVYGYTF. Written as DNA, the CDR3 is TGTGCCAGCAGTCAACCGGGACAAAGTGTCTATGGCTACACCTTC.